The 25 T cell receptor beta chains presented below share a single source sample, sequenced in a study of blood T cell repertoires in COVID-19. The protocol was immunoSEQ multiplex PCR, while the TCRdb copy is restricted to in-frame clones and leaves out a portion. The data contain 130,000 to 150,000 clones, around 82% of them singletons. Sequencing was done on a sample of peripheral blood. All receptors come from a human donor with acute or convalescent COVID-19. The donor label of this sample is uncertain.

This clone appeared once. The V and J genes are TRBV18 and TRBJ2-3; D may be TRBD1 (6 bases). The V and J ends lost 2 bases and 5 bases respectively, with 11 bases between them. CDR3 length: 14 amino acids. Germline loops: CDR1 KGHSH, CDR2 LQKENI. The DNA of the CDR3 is TGTGCCAGCTCACCATCGAGAGGGGGAGATACGCAGTATTTT. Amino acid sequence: CASSPSRGGDTQYF.

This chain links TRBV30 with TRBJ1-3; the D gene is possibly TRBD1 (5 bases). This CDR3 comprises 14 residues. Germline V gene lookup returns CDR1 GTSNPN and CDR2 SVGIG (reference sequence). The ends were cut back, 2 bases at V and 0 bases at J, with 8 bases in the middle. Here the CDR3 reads CAWSSGASGNTIYF. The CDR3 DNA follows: TGTGCCTGGAGTAGTGGGGCCTCTGGAAACACCATATATTTT.

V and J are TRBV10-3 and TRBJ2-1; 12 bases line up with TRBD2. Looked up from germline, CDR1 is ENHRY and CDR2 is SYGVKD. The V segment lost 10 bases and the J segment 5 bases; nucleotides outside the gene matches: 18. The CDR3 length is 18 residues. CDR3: CATGPTPGTSGRNNEQFF. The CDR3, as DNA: TGTGCCACGGGACCGACACCCGGGACTAGCGGGCGGAACAATGAGCAGTTCTTC.

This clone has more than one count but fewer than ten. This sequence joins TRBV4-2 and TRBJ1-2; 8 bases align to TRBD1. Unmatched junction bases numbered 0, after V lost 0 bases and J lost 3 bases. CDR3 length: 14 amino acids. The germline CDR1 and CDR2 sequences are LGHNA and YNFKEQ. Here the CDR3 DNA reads TGTGCCAGCAGCCAAGAACAGGGGGACTATGGCTACACCTTC. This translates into CASSQEQGDYGYTF.

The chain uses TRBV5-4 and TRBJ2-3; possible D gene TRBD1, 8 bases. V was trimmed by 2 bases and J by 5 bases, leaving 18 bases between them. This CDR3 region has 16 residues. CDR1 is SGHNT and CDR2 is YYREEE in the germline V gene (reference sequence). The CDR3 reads CASSFITGGGVDTQYF. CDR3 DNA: TGTGCCAGCAGCTTTATCACAGGGGGGGGTGTAGATACGCAGTATTTT.

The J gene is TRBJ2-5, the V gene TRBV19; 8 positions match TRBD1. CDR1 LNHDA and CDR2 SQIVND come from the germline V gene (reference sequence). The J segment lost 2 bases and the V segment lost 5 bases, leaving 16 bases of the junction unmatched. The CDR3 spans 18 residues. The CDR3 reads CASSSNTRQGIKQETQYF. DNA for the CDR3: TGTGCCAGTAGTTCAAACACGCGACAGGGGATCAAGCAAGAGACCCAGTACTTC.

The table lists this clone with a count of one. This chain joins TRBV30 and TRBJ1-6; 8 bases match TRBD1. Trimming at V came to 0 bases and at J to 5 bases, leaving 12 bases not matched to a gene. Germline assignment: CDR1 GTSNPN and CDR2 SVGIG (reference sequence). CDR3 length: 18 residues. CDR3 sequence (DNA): TGTGCCTGGAGTGTAACACCCTGGACAGGGCGCAATAATTCACCCCTCCACTTT. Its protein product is CAWSVTPWTGRNNSPLHF.

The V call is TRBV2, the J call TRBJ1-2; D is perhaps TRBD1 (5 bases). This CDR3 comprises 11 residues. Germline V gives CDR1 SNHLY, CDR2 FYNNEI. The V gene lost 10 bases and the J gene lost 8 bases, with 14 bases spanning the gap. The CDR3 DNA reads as TGTGCCATCACAGGTTTCGGCGGCTACACCTTC. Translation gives CAITGFGGYTF.

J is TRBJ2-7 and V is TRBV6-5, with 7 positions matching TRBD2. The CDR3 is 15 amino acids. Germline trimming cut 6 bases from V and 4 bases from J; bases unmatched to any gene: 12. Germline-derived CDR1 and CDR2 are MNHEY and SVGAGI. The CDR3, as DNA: TGTGCCAGCAGAGTCGACCCGGGAGGAGAATACGAGCAGTACTTC. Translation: CASRVDPGGEYEQYF.

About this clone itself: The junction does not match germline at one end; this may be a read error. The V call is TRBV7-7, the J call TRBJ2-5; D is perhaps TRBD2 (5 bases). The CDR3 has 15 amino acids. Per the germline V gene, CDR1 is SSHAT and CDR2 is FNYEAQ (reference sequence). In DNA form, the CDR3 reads TGTGCTAGCAGCTACCTTAGCGTAAGAGGGGAGACCCAGTACTTC. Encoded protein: CASSYLSVRGETQYF.

In DNA form, the CDR3 reads TGTGCCAGCAGCTTAATGGGACAGGTTTTATACACCTTC. This gives the protein CASSLMGQVLYTF. The chain is built from TRBV7-9 and TRBJ1-2; TRBD1 agrees at 8 bases. The CDR3 has 13 amino acids. Germline trimming cut 2 bases from V and 11 bases from J; bases unmatched to any gene: 7. CDR1 is SEHNR and CDR2 is FQNEAQ in the germline V gene (reference sequence).

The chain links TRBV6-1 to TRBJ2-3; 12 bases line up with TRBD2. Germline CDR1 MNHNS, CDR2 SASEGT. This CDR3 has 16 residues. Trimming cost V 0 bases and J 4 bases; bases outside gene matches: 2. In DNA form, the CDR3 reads TGTGCCAGCAGTGAAGCGCGACTAGCGGGGGCAGATACGCAGTATTTT. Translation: CASSEARLAGADTQYF.

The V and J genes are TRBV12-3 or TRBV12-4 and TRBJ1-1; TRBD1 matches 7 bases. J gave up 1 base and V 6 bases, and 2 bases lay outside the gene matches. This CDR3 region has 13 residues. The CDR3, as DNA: TGTGCCAGCAGGGGGACAGCGAACACTGAAGCTTTCTTT. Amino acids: CASRGTANTEAFF.

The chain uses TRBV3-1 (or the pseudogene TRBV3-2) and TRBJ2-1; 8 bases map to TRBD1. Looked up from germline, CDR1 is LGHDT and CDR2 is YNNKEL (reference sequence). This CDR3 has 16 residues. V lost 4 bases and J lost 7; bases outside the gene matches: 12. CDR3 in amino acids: CASSPLSSTGGNEQFF. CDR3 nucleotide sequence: TGTGCCAGCAGCCCATTATCCTCCACAGGGGGGAATGAGCAGTTCTTC.

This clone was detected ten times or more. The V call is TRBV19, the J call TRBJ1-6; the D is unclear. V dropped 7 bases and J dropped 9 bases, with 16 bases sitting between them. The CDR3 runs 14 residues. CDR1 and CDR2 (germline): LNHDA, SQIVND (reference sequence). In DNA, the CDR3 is TGTGCCAGTACCTTTAGCCGGCCGAGTTCACCCCTCCACTTT. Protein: CASTFSRPSSPLHF.

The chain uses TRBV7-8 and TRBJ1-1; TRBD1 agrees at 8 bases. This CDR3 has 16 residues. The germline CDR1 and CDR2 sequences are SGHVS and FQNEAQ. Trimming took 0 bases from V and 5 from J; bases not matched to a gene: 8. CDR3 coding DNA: TGTGCCAGCAGCTTAGCATGGACAGGGAGGAGGACTGAAGCTTTCTTT. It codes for CASSLAWTGRRTEAFF.

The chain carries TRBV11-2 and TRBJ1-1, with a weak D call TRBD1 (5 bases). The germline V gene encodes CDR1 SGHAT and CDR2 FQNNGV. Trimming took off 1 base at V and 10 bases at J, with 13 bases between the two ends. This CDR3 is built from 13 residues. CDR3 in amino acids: CASSLGPQTGAFF. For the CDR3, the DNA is TGTGCCAGCAGCTTAGGACCGCAAACAGGAGCTTTCTTT.

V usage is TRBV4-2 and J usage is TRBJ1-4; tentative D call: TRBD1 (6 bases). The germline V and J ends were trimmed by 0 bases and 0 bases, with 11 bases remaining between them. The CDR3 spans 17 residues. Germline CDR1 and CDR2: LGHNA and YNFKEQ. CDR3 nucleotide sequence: TGTGCCAGCAGCCAAGATGGACGGACAGCAACTAATGAAAAACTGTTTTTT. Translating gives CASSQDGRTATNEKLFF.

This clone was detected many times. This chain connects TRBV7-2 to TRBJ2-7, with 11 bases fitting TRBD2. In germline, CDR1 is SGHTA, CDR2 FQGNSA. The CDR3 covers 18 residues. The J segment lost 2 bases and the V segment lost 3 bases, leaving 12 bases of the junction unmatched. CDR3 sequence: CASSFDWETSGNTYEQYF. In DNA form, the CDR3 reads TGTGCCAGCAGCTTCGATTGGGAGACTAGCGGGAACACCTACGAGCAGTACTTC.

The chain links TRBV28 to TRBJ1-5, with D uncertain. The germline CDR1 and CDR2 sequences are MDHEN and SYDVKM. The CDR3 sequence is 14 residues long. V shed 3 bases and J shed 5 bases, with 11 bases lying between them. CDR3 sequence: CASSFAGLYQPQHF. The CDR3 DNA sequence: TGTGCCAGCAGTTTCGCGGGTCTCTATCAGCCCCAGCATTTT. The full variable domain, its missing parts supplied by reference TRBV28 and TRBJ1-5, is DVKVTQSSRYLVKRTGEKVFLECVQDMDHENMFWYRQDPGLGLRLIYFSYDVKMKEKGDIPEGYSVSREKKERFSLILESASTNQTSMYLCASSFAGLYQPQHFGDGTRLSIL.

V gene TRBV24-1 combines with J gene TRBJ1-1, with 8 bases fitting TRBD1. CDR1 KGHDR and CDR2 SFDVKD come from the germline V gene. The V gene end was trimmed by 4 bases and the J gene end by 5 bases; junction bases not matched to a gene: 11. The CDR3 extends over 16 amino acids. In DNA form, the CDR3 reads TGTGCCACCAGTGACCAAGACAGGGGCAAGGGGACTGAAGCTTTCTTT. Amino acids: CATSDQDRGKGTEAFF.

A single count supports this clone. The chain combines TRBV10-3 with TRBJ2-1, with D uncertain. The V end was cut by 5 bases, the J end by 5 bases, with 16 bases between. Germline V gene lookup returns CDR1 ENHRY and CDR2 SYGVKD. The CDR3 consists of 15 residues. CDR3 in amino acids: CAISKDRGRNNEQFF. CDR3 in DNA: TGTGCCATCAGTAAAGATCGAGGTCGGAACAATGAGCAGTTCTTC.

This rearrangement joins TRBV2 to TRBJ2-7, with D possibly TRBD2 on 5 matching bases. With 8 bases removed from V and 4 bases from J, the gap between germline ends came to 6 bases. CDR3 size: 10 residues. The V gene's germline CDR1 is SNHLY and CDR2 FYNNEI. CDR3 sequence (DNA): TGTGCCAGCGGGGAGTACGAGCAGTACTTC. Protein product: CASGEYEQYF.

CDR3 DNA: TGTGCCAGCAGCGTAGAGGACAGGGTTAATGAAAAACTGTTTTTT. Residues: CASSVEDRVNEKLFF. The chain is built from TRBV9 and TRBJ1-4, with TRBD1 matching 8 bases. The CDR3 covers 15 residues. Germline V gene data show CDR1 as SGDLS and CDR2 as YYNGEE. V trimming: 0 bases; J trimming: 4 bases; junction bases outside the gene matches: 2.

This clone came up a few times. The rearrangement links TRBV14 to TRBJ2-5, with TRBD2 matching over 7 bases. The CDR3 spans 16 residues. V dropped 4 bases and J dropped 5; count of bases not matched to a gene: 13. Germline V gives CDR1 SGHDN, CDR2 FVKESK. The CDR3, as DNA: TGTGCCAGCAGCCCTAAGAGGGACTACCTCAGGGAGACCCAGTACTTC. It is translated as CASSPKRDYLRETQYF.